Below, one T cell receptor (beta chain) is given with its context. Its recognized antigen is unknown. Per-nucleotide qualities are absent, and no much larger clonotype sits a single base away. The data belong to a study of blood T cell repertoires in COVID-19 (dated by TCRdb to 2018 to 2021). Study-wide context: Collaborator samples came from the United States, Italy and Spain and covered acute and convalescent phases of COVID-19. The repertoires were made available in a free public database intended to serve as a resource for research on the immune response to SARS-CoV-2. Where available, HLA class I and class II types were obtained from metadata supplied by the sample provider rather than from assay-based typing. A de-identified subject ID, COVID-19 status, age in years and sex were almost always included in the sample metadata. The prospective study material was composed of cDNA or gDNA derived from T cells, B-cell-depleted T cells, or PBMCs. Samples came from the ongoing ImmuneRACE study (first 160 participants) plus 1,254 subjects from 6 global collaborators. Subjects who had been exposed to COVID-19, were actively infected with it, or had recovered from it provided the deeply sampled blood TCRbeta repertoires that made up the dataset. What the authors observed across the whole study: The quantity of clinical and demographic metadata differed by source and by participant and was supplied without curation.

The collaborating institutions used their own protocols to collect whole blood in K2EDTA tubes. For TCRbeta analysis, collaborators shipped samples as frozen whole blood, isolated PBMCs, or DNA extracted from either of those sample types. Taken from cysteine to phenylalanine, the CDR3 has 15 residues. The sequence is cut down to CDR3 DNA, 45 bases in frame from base 1. CDR1 is given as LNHNV and CDR2 as YYDKDF, both from the germline V gene (reference sequence). V is reduced by 0 bases and J by 0 bases, leaving a spacing of 7 bases between them. TCRbeta CDR3 regions were amplified from genomic DNA using the immunoSEQ Assay, a bias-controlled multiplex PCR. The published analysis was carried out like this. The number of nucleated cells in each sample was estimated by amplification of reference gene primers within the assay. To quantify the absolute abundance of each unique TCRbeta CDR3 rearrangement, sequence reads were collapsed and filtered. For each sample, productive Simpson clonality was calculated as the square root of Simpson's diversity index over productive rearrangements. The immuneACCESS repertoire file appears here via TCRdb, limited to in-frame rearrangements. These files lack a portion of the clones; in checked studies, under half of the deficit traces to unresolved V genes, and the cause of the others is not known. That table is the source of V, J and clone size, and D and trimming were worked out from the DNA. The sample data list some 150,000 clones, and approximately 80% of these were observed just once. Approximately 9.7% of the sample belongs to the ten largest clones.

The sequence is built from TRBV15 and TRBJ2-3, with TRBD2 as a weak D call on 6 bases. Sample: peripheral blood. This receptor was identified in a woman aged 45-60 years with acute or convalescent COVID-19. Read as DNA, the sequence is TGTGCCACCAGCAGAGATGGGACTAGCACAGATACGCAGTATTTT. The encoded protein is CATSRDGTSTDTQYF.